The 19 T cell receptor beta chains listed next were all sequenced from one sample in a study of monozygotic twins with cystic fibrosis. The assay was immunoSEQ multiplex PCR, and TCRdb's table has in-frame clones only and misses some. Here the sample spans 7,000 to 9,500 clones, 90% to 95% being singletons. Sequenced: blood. The receptors derive from a boy between 2 and 10 years old with cystic fibrosis.

The chain combines TRBV5-1 with TRBJ2-3; 7 bases are a match to TRBD1. Germline loops: CDR1 SGHRS, CDR2 YFSETQ. CDR3 length: 22 amino acids. V lost 3 bases and J lost 2; bases outside the gene matches: 27. The CDR3 nucleotides read TGCGCCAGCAGCTGGATGGAAAACCAACCCCATTCGACAGGGATCCACACAGATACGCAGTATTTT. It translates to CASSWMENQPHSTGIHTDTQYF. Full variable domain (remainder filled in from reference TRBV5-1 and TRBJ2-3): KAGVTQTPRYLIKTRGQQVTLSCSPISGHRSVSWYQQTPGQGLQFLFEYFSETQRNKGNFPGRFSGRQFSNSRSEMNVSTLELGDSALYLCASSWMENQPHSTGIHTDTQYFGPGTRLTVL.

The chain has TRBV7-9 and TRBJ2-3; 13 bases are a match to TRBD2. Germline CDR1 is SEHNR and CDR2 is FQNEAQ (reference sequence). After removal of 2 bases from V and 4 bases from J, the junction contained 3 bases not matched to a gene. The CDR3 has 16 amino acids. The CDR3 nucleotides are TGTGCCAGCAGCTTATTAACTAGCGGGGGGGCAGATACGCAGTATTTT. Translated, it gives CASSLLTSGGADTQYF.

In its sample, this clone was seen once. The rearrangement uses TRBV15 and TRBJ2-7; possibly TRBD1 for D (6 bases). The CDR3 runs to 15 residues. V lost 1 base, J lost 0 bases, and 10 bases lay in between. The germline V gene encodes CDR1 LNHNV and CDR2 YYDKDF (reference sequence). The CDR3 here is CATSRGKGVSYEQYF. Here the CDR3 DNA reads TGTGCCACCAGCAGAGGGAAGGGGGTCTCCTACGAGCAGTACTTC.

This chain uses TRBV11-2 with TRBJ1-1; 9 bases agree with TRBD1. CDR3 length: 14 amino acids. The germline CDR1 and CDR2 sequences are SGHAT and FQNNGV. The V segment lost 4 bases and the J segment 1 base; nucleotides outside the gene matches: 1. CDR3 sequence (DNA): TGTGCCAGCAGCTCGGACAGGGGGAACACTGAAGCTTTCTTT. Its protein product is CASSSDRGNTEAFF.

This chain links TRBV2 with TRBJ1-2; no clear D gene. This CDR3 is built from 13 residues. In germline, CDR1 is SNHLY, CDR2 FYNNEI. Trimming stripped 11 bases from V and 5 bases from J, with 18 bases between. CDR3 coding DNA: TGTGCCGGGCGGGCCGATAGAGGGTATGGCTACACCTTC. Protein sequence: CAGRADRGYGYTF.

V is TRBV7-9 and J is TRBJ2-1; tentative D call: TRBD2 (5 bases). There are 13 residues in the CDR3. Germline V CDR1 and CDR2: SEHNR, FQNEAQ (reference sequence). Trimming cost V 5 bases and J 5 bases, with 10 bases left between them. Here the CDR3 DNA reads TGTGCCAGCAGCGATGGACTGAACAATGAGCAGTTCTTC. This encodes CASSDGLNNEQFF.

The chain links TRBV27 to TRBJ1-6, with a weak D call TRBD1 (6 bases). V was cut by 5 bases and J by 7 bases, with 21 bases left in between. CDR3 size: 17 residues. CDR1 is MNHEY and CDR2 is SMNVEV in the germline V gene (reference sequence). This chain's CDR3 is CASSHLQGGSGNSPLHF. For the CDR3, the DNA is TGTGCCAGCAGTCACCTACAGGGAGGGTCGGGAAATTCACCCCTCCACTTT.

The chain employs TRBV7-2 and TRBJ1-2; 8 bases fit TRBD1. Germline V CDR1 and CDR2: SGHTA, FQGNSA. CDR3 length equals 13 residues. Unmatched junction bases numbered 7, after V lost 5 bases and J lost 8 bases. The CDR3 DNA is TGTGCCAGCAGCCCCTTCGACAGGGGCGGCTACACCTTC. This translates into CASSPFDRGGYTF.

The chain couples TRBV19 to TRBJ1-2, with a possible D match to TRBD1 (6 bases). The V end was cut by 10 bases, the J end by 2 bases, with 14 bases between. The CDR3 consists of 13 residues. The germline CDR1 and CDR2 sequences are LNHDA and SQIVND (reference sequence). CDR3 loop: CATSSTGNYGYTF. The CDR3 coding sequence is TGTGCCACCTCGTCGACAGGAAACTATGGCTACACCTTC. Together with reference TRBV19 and TRBJ1-2, the CDR3 gives the full variable domain: DGGITQSPKYLFRKEGQNVTLSCEQNLNHDAMYWYRQDPGQGLRLIYYSQIVNDFQKGDIAEGYSVSREKKESFPLTVTSAQKNPTAFYLCATSSTGNYGYTFGSGTRLTVV.

The chain carries TRBV21-1 and TRBJ1-1; the table assigns TRBD1, which was not confirmed against the DNA. TRBV21-1 has pseudogene status. The length of the CDR3 is 18 residues. The CDR3 bases are TGTGCCAGCAGCGCAATGGCCGGGACAGGAGAAACTAACACTGAAGCTTTCTTT. This gives the protein CASSAMAGTGETNTEAFF.

V usage is TRBV10-3 and J usage is TRBJ2-1, with 8 bases identical to TRBD1. CDR3 length: 16 residues. Germline CDR1 ENHRY, CDR2 SYGVKD. With 2 bases clipped from V and 8 bases from J, the junction kept 11 bases outside the gene matches. CDR3: CAISETAGQGRDEQFF. The CDR3 DNA is TGTGCCATCAGTGAGACTGCTGGACAGGGAAGGGATGAGCAGTTCTTC.

The genes are TRBV2 and TRBJ2-5; 8 bases fit TRBD1. The J call may be incorrect, as the DNA end agrees better with TRBJ2-7. The length of the CDR3 is 15 residues. Germline loops: CDR1 SNHLY, CDR2 FYNNEI. CDR3 protein: CASNEGQGASYEQYF. The CDR3 DNA is TGTGCCAGCAACGAAGGCCAGGGGGCATCCTACGAGCAGTACTTC.

The genes are TRBV2 and TRBJ1-1; perhaps TRBD1 as D (6 bases). CDR1 SNHLY and CDR2 FYNNEI come from the germline V gene. There are 15 residues in the CDR3. Trimming shortened V by 5 bases and J by 1 base, and 14 bases separated the two germline ends. The CDR3 nucleotides are TGTGCCAGCAGTAACACAGGGTTGGAGAACACTGAAGCTTTCTTT. Its translation is CASSNTGLENTEAFF.

This clone was recorded only once. The chain joins TRBV2 to TRBJ1-5; D is unresolved. CDR1 and CDR2 from the germline V gene are SNHLY and FYNNEI. The V end was cut by 3 bases, the J end by 2 bases, with 5 bases between. The CDR3 length is 13 residues. CDR3 in DNA: TGTGCCAGCAGTGAGCATCGCAATCAGCCCCAGCATTTT. Residues: CASSEHRNQPQHF.

V gene TRBV6-7 combines with J gene TRBJ1-4; weak D call: TRBD1 (6 bases). TRBV6-7 is annotated as an ORF whose role is uncertain. V was shortened by 2 bases and J by 13 bases, with 17 bases between the two germline ends. This CDR3 region has 14 residues. The DNA for the CDR3 is TGTGCCAGCAGTTACGGCAGGGGTTTAGGCCTACTGTTTTTT. Protein sequence: CASSYGRGLGLLFF.

The J gene is TRBJ1-1, the V gene TRBV7-3, with D tentatively TRBD1 (5 bases). Germline assignment: CDR1 SGHTA and CDR2 FQGTGA. The CDR3 is 14 amino acids. V lost 2 bases and J lost 6, with 13 bases in between. CDR3 coding DNA: TGTGCCAGCAGCTTAGGGCCAGGGAGTGCTGAAGCTTTCTTT. The encoded protein is CASSLGPGSAEAFF.

The genes are TRBV2 and TRBJ1-1; D may be TRBD1 (5 bases). CDR1 and CDR2 (germline): SNHLY, FYNNEI. This CDR3 comprises 15 residues. Deletions cut 7 bases from V and 1 base from J, with 16 bases between. The CDR3: CASTFPEGKNTEAFF. The CDR3 region has the DNA TGTGCCAGCACCTTCCCCGAGGGGAAGAACACTGAAGCTTTCTTT.

This chain uses TRBV18 with TRBJ2-5; perhaps TRBD2 as D (6 bases). CDR1 and CDR2 from the germline V gene are KGHSH and LQKENI. This CDR3 contains 15 residues. Deletions cut 0 bases from V and 4 bases from J, with 12 bases between. Written as DNA, the CDR3 is TGTGCCAGCTCACCACCCTCCTGGGGAGGAGAGACCCAGTACTTC. Its protein product is CASSPPSWGGETQYF.

The V and J genes are TRBV11-1 and TRBJ2-7; 7 bases are shared with TRBD1. Trimming cost V 3 bases and J 2 bases; bases outside gene matches: 4. The CDR3 extends over 14 amino acids. Germline CDR1 and CDR2: SGHAT and FQDESV (reference sequence). The CDR3 is CASSFRDSTYEQYF. CDR3 DNA: TGTGCCAGCAGCTTCCGGGACAGCACCTACGAGCAGTACTTC.